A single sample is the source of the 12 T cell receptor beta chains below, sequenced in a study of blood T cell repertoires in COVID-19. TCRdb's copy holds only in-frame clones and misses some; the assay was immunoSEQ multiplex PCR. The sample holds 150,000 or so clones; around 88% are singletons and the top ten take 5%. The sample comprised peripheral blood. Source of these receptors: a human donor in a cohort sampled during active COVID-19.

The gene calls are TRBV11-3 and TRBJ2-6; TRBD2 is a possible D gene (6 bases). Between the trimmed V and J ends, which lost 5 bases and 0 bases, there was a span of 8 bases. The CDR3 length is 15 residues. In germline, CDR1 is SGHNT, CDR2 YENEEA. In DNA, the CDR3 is TGTGCCAGCAGCCCCGGGGGCTCTGGGGCCAACGTCCTGACTTTC. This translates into CASSPGGSGANVLTF.

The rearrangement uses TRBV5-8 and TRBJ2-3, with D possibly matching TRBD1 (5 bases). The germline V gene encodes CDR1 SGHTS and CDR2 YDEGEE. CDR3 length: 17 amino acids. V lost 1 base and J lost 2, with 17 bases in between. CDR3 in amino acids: CASSLSLLQGVTDTQYF. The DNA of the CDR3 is TGTGCCAGCAGCTTGTCCTTGCTCCAGGGTGTCACAGATACGCAGTATTTT.

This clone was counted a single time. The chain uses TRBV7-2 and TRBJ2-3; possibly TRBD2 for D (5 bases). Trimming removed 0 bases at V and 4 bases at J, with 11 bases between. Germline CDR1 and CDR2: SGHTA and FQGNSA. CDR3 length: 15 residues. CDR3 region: CASSLASGPADTQYF. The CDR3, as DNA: TGTGCCAGCAGCTTAGCAAGCGGCCCCGCAGATACGCAGTATTTT.

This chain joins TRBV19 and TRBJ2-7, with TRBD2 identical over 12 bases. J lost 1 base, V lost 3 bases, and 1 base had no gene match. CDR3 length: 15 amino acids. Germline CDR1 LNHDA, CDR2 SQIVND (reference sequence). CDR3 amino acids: CASSMGLAGSYEQYF. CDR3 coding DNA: TGTGCCAGTAGTATGGGACTAGCGGGTTCCTACGAGCAGTACTTC.

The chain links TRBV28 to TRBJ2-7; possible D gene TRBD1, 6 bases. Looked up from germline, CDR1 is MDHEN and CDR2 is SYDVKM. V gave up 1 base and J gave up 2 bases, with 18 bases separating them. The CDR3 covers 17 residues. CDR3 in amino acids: CASSLYTGAGATYEQYF. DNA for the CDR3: TGTGCCAGCAGTTTATACACTGGGGCAGGGGCCACCTACGAGCAGTACTTC.

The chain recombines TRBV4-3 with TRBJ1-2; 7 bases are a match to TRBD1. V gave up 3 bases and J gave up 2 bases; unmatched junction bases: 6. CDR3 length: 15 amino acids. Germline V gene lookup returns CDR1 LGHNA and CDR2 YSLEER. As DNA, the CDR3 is TGCGCCAGCAGCCAGATTCCACAGGGGAACTATGGCTACACCTTC. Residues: CASSQIPQGNYGYTF.

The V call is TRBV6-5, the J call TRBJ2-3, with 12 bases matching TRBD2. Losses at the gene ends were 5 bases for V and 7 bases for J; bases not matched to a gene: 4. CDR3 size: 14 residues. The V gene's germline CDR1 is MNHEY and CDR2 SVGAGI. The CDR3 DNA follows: TGTGCCAGCAGTCCGACTAGCGGGGGAAATACGCAGTATTTT. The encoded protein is CASSPTSGGNTQYF.

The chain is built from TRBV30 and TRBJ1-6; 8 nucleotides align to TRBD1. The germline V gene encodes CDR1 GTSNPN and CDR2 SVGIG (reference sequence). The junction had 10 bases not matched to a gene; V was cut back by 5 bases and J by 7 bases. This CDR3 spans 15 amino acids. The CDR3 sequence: CAWSPGQGPNSPLHF. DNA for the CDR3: TGTGCCTGGTCTCCCGGACAGGGCCCGAATTCACCCCTCCACTTT.

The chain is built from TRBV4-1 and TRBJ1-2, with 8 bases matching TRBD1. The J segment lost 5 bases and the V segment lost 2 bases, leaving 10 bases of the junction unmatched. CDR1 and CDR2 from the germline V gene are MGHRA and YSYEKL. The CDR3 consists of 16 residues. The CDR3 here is CASSQQTGASRYGYTF. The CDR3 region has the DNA TGCGCCAGCAGCCAACAGACAGGGGCTAGCAGATATGGCTACACCTTC.

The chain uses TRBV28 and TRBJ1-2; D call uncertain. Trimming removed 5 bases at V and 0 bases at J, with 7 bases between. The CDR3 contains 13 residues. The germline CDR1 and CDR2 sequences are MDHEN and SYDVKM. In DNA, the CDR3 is TGTGCCAGCAGTGTGACATCTAACTATGGCTACACCTTC. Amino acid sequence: CASSVTSNYGYTF.

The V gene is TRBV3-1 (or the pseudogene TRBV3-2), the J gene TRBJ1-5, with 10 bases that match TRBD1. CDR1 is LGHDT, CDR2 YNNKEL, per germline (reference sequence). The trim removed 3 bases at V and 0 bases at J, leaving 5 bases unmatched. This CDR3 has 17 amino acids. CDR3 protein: CASSHPTGGNSNQPQHF. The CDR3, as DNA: TGTGCCAGCAGCCATCCGACAGGGGGCAATAGCAATCAGCCCCAGCATTTT.

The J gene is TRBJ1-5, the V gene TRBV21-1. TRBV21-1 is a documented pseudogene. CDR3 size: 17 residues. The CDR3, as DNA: TGTGCCAGCAGCAAAAGGCCGGGTTCCAATAGCAATCAGCCCCAGCATTTT. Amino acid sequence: CASSKRPGSNSNQPQHF.